A single sample is the source of the 20 T cell receptor beta chains below, sequenced in a study of PD-1 blockade in mismatch repair-deficient tumors. Sequenced by immunoSEQ multiplex PCR; TCRdb stores in-frame clones only, minus some. The table has fewer than 100,000 clones, over 70% seen once; the top ten hold roughly 2.8%. The input for sequencing was peripheral blood, taken 12 weeks after starting pembrolizumab. All receptors come from an adult with mismatch repair-deficient cancer.

This rearrangement joins TRBV6-5 to TRBJ1-1; D perhaps matches TRBD1 (5 bases). This CDR3 comprises 14 residues. The germline CDR1 and CDR2 sequences are MNHEY and SVGAGI. V dropped 2 bases and J dropped 5 bases, with 12 bases sitting between them. CDR3 residues: CASSYLQGETEAFF. In DNA, the CDR3 is TGTGCCAGCAGTTACCTCCAGGGAGAGACTGAAGCTTTCTTT.

The chain links TRBV12-5 to TRBJ1-1; D is uncertain. Germline V gene data show CDR1 as LGHNT and CDR2 as FRNRAP. The CDR3 runs 19 residues. V shed 3 bases and J shed 5 bases, with 28 bases lying between them. The CDR3 region is CASGLRGLRAGDFGTEAFF. CDR3 sequence (DNA): TGTGCTAGTGGTTTAAGAGGGTTGAGGGCAGGAGACTTTGGAACTGAAGCTTTCTTT.

CDR3 region: CASSENPESSGNTIYF. The CDR3 DNA reads TGTGCCAGCAGTGAAAACCCCGAATCCTCTGGAAACACCATATATTTT. The chain couples TRBV6-1 to TRBJ1-3, with no clear D. The V and J ends lost 2 bases and 0 bases respectively, with 11 bases between them. Germline V gene sequence: CDR1 MNHNS, CDR2 SASEGT. The CDR3 length is 16 residues.

This rearrangement joins TRBV11-3 to TRBJ2-1; 7 bases are a match to TRBD1. V trimming: 4 bases; J trimming: 0 bases; junction bases outside the gene matches: 12. The CDR3 sequence is 18 residues long. Germline V gene lookup returns CDR1 SGHNT and CDR2 YENEEA. The CDR3 here is CASSSQRGRETSYNEQFF. In nucleotides, the CDR3 is TGTGCCAGCAGCTCGCAAAGGGGGCGAGAAACCTCCTACAATGAGCAGTTCTTC.

The chain has TRBV28 and TRBJ2-2; possibly TRBD1 or TRBD2 for D (6 bases each). V was pared by 7 bases and J by 4 bases, with 16 bases between. The CDR3 is made up of 15 amino acids. Germline V gene lookup returns CDR1 MDHEN and CDR2 SYDVKM. The CDR3 loop reads CASTNRGRGTGELFF. CDR3 bases: TGTGCCAGCACGAATCGGGGGCGAGGCACCGGGGAGCTGTTTTTT.

The chain links TRBV4-1 to TRBJ2-7; D is undetermined. The germline gives CDR1 MGHRA, CDR2 YSYEKL. CDR3 length: 16 amino acids. The germline V and J ends were trimmed by 0 bases and 3 bases, with 15 bases remaining between them. The CDR3 spells CASSQDRAAKHYEQYF. The CDR3, as DNA: TGCGCCAGCAGCCAAGATCGGGCAGCCAAACACTACGAGCAGTACTTC.

The chain is built from TRBV15 and TRBJ1-5; unclear D gene. Trimming took 1 base from V and 4 from J, leaving 11 bases between them. CDR3 length: 15 residues. Germline CDR1 is LNHNV and CDR2 is YYDKDF (reference sequence). The CDR3 nucleotides are TGTGCCACCAGCAGAGGTTGGGAGGGAAATCAGCCCCAGCATTTT. This encodes CATSRGWEGNQPQHF.

CDR3 nucleotide sequence: TGTGCCACCACCCGTGAGGGGGGAGGCTACGAGCAGTACTTC. Protein sequence: CATTREGGGYEQYF. The chain joins TRBV15 to TRBJ2-7; either TRBD1 or TRBD2 may supply D (6 bases each). From germline, CDR1 is LNHNV and CDR2 YYDKDF (reference sequence). Trimming shortened V by 7 bases and J by 3 bases, and 16 bases separated the two germline ends. The CDR3 has 14 residues.

The genes are TRBV5-4 and TRBJ1-5; the match to TRBD1 covers 9 bases. Unmatched junction bases numbered 3, after V lost 4 bases and J lost 7 bases. The germline CDR1 and CDR2 sequences are SGHNT and YYREEE (reference sequence). CDR3 length equals 13 residues. The CDR3 reads CASSRTGAQPQHF. The CDR3 DNA sequence: TGTGCCAGCAGCCGGACAGGGGCCCAGCCCCAGCATTTT.

The rearrangement joins TRBV2 to TRBJ2-1; 11 nucleotides agree with TRBD2. Germline assignment: CDR1 SNHLY and CDR2 FYNNEI. CDR3 length equals 13 residues. V trimming: 7 bases; J trimming: 9 bases; junction bases outside the gene matches: 5. This CDR3 is CASTLAGEGEQFF. The CDR3 nucleotides read TGTGCCAGCACACTAGCGGGAGAGGGTGAGCAGTTCTTC. Supplemented by reference TRBV2 and TRBJ2-1, the full variable domain reads EPEVTQTPSHQVTQMGQEVILRCVPISNHLYFYWYRQILGQKVEFLVSFYNNEISEKSEIFDDQFSVERPDGSNFTLKIRSTKLEDSAMYFCASTLAGEGEQFFGPGTRLTVL.

The gene calls are TRBV4-2 and TRBJ2-1; D gene unclear. CDR1 and CDR2 (germline): LGHNA, YNFKEQ. The germline V and J ends were trimmed by 5 bases and 2 bases, with 1 base remaining between them. This CDR3 spans 11 amino acids. The CDR3 here is CASSTYNEQFF. The CDR3 DNA reads TGTGCCAGCAGCACCTACAATGAGCAGTTCTTC.

The chain has TRBV6-1 and TRBJ2-5; D is unresolved. Germline V gene data show CDR1 as MNHNS and CDR2 as SASEGT. This CDR3 is built from 15 residues. Trimming removed 4 bases at V and 4 bases at J, with 16 bases between. The CDR3 spells CASSGELLPGETQYF. CDR3 sequence (DNA): TGTGCCAGCAGTGGAGAACTCCTCCCGGGAGAGACCCAGTACTTC.

The rearrangement joins TRBV19 to TRBJ1-3; D perhaps matches TRBD1 (5 bases). Germline CDR1 LNHDA, CDR2 SQIVND (reference sequence). The CDR3 covers 16 residues. V was trimmed by 5 bases and J by 4 bases, leaving 18 bases between them. CDR3 region: CASSATTVGSGNTIYF. The CDR3 bases are TGTGCCAGTAGTGCTACGACAGTAGGATCCGGAAACACCATATATTTT.

J is TRBJ2-3 and V is TRBV7-8; 10 nucleotides match TRBD2. The CDR3 runs 16 residues. The germline CDR1 and CDR2 sequences are SGHVS and FQNEAQ. Trimming at V came to 1 base and at J to 1 base, leaving 2 bases not matched to a gene. The chain's CDR3 is CASSLGLAGGTDTQYF. In DNA, the CDR3 is TGTGCCAGCAGCTTAGGGCTAGCGGGAGGCACAGATACGCAGTATTTT.

A few counts support this clone. The chain has TRBV27 and TRBJ2-5, with TRBD1 identical over 7 bases. Germline V gene sequence: CDR1 MNHEY, CDR2 SMNVEV (reference sequence). V shed 7 bases, J shed 1 base, and the junction held 9 bases outside the gene matches. This CDR3 comprises 15 residues. The CDR3 DNA follows: TGTGCCAGCACCTCCTCGGGACAGTTCCAAGAGACCCAGTACTTC. Translating it yields CASTSSGQFQETQYF.

The V call is TRBV5-1, the J call TRBJ2-7, with a tentative D call TRBD2 (5 bases). Per the germline V gene, CDR1 is SGHRS and CDR2 is YFSETQ. CDR3 length: 13 residues. The germline V and J ends were trimmed by 5 bases and 4 bases, with 13 bases remaining between them. This chain's CDR3 is CASSRGSGYEQYF. CDR3 nucleotides: TGCGCCAGCAGTCGAGGGAGTGGGTACGAGCAGTACTTC.

V is TRBV11-3 and J is TRBJ2-3; the D call may be TRBD1 or TRBD2 (5 bases each). V lost 4 bases to trimming and J lost 4 bases, with 9 bases between them. In germline, CDR1 is SGHNT, CDR2 YENEEA. The CDR3 has 13 residues. CDR3 in amino acids: CASSSRDPDTQYF. DNA of the CDR3: TGTGCCAGCAGCTCCCGGGACCCAGATACGCAGTATTTT.

The chain recombines TRBV18 with TRBJ1-1; no clear D gene. V lost 5 bases, J lost 2 bases, and 9 bases lay in between. The length of the CDR3 is 13 residues. The V gene's germline CDR1 is KGHSH and CDR2 LQKENI. CDR3 in amino acids: CASSSLGNTEAFF. The CDR3 region has the DNA TGTGCCAGCTCAAGTCTAGGCAACACTGAAGCTTTCTTT.

This clone was seen just once. The genes are TRBV4-1 and TRBJ2-2, with 10 bases matching TRBD2. Germline V gene sequence: CDR1 MGHRA, CDR2 YSYEKL. This CDR3 region has 18 residues. The junction had 9 bases not matched to a gene; V was cut back by 0 bases and J by 5 bases. The CDR3 here is CASSQDSLAGVWTGELFF. As DNA, the CDR3 is TGCGCCAGCAGCCAAGATAGTCTAGCGGGAGTATGGACCGGGGAGCTGTTTTTT.

This clone was seen only once. The chain links TRBV12-5 to TRBJ2-5; TRBD1 aligns across 8 bases. The CDR3 covers 16 residues. CDR1 LGHNT and CDR2 FRNRAP come from the germline V gene. V shed 5 bases, J shed 2 bases, and the junction held 10 bases outside the gene matches. This CDR3 is CASGLTGTGDQETQYF. The CDR3 coding sequence is TGTGCTAGTGGTCTTACCGGGACAGGTGATCAAGAGACCCAGTACTTC.